These T cell receptor beta chains were read from a single sample in a study of Graves' ophthalmopathy and Graves' hyperthyroidism. MiXCR, applied by TCRdb to the multiplex PCR reads, yields one record per CDR3 protein. The table lists roughly 300,000 distinct CDR3 sequences, 15% to 20% of them singletons. Sequenced material: peripheral blood. These receptors came from an adult man with Graves' ophthalmopathy. CDR3s include the opening cysteine and the closing phenylalanine or tryptophan. Rows may omit the clone size; those that give it use once, few, many or a size class.

cdr3_aa v_call cdr3_length j_call clone_size
CASSLAQGAQYF TRBV27 12 TRBJ2-5 NA
CASSLLGGAKNIQYF TRBV5-1 15 TRBJ2-4 NA
CSVSNGGVQPQHF TRBV29-1 13 TRBJ1-5 many
CSARVSRAISYEQYF TRBV20-1 15 TRBJ2-7 many
CASSSTLDREGYTF TRBV6-5 14 TRBJ1-2 many
CASSLAPGIRSYEQYF TRBV5-1 16 TRBJ2-7 many
CASKSSGDVYEQYF TRBV6-1 14 TRBJ2-7 many
CATTSWGGLSNQPQHF TRBV10-3 16 TRBJ1-5 NA
CASSYRPGGPWEQYF TRBV6-2/TRBV6-3 15 TRBJ2-7 many
CSVGWGAHEQYF TRBV29-1 12 TRBJ2-7 NA
CATSDGPGIRYGYTF TRBV24-1 15 TRBJ1-2 many
CASSPDRSNYGYTF TRBV18 14 TRBJ1-2 NA
CSASKGNPTDGEQYF TRBV20-1 15 TRBJ2-7 many
CAGSLIQGGEQYF TRBV3-1 13 TRBJ2-7 many
CSASIAHSNQPQHF TRBV20-1 14 TRBJ1-5 few
CASSQGGYNSPLHF TRBV4-3 14 TRBJ1-6 many
CASKVSENTEAFF TRBV7-7 13 TRBJ1-1 many
CASRGRGTEAFF TRBV19 12 TRBJ1-1 NA
CASSWGQVQGETQYF TRBV28 15 TRBJ2-5 many
CASSPPWGETQYF TRBV6-2/TRBV6-3 13 TRBJ2-5 NA
CASSLAYSRGQAYGYTF TRBV5-1 17 TRBJ1-2 NA
CASSPGAGRTNTEAFF TRBV5-1 16 TRBJ1-1 many
CASRNRVSGANVLTF TRBV28 15 TRBJ2-6 many
CASSYAGTAFF TRBV6-2/TRBV6-3 11 TRBJ1-1 many
CASSLEARGNGYTF TRBV5-1 14 TRBJ1-2 many
CASSLNSMGTGNRYGYTF TRBV27 18 TRBJ1-2 few
CASSQDTGLQETQYF TRBV3-1 15 TRBJ2-5 few
CASSERLNTEAFF TRBV6-1 13 TRBJ1-1 NA
CAWSQVIGGFNTEAFF TRBV30 16 TRBJ1-1 once
CSARRGGGAGGYTF TRBV20-1 14 TRBJ1-2 many
CASSHGQFTLRANYGYTF TRBV6-2/TRBV6-3 18 TRBJ1-2 many
CASSPLVGIWTTDTQYF TRBV6-2/TRBV6-3 17 TRBJ2-3 many
CASRRAGNYGYTF TRBV6-1 13 TRBJ1-2 many
CASTKGYEQYF TRBV3-1 11 TRBJ2-7 many
CSARTGTSGGAREQYF TRBV20-1 16 TRBJ2-7 many
CATSRVLDGELFF TRBV15 13 TRBJ2-2 many
CATAGMLFYGYTF TRBV30 13 TRBJ1-2 many
CASVRVQVSNTEAFF TRBV6-1 15 TRBJ1-1 NA
CSAREDLSYEQYF TRBV20-1 13 TRBJ2-7 many
CATRTGSDTIYF TRBV10-3 12 TRBJ1-3 many
CASSRGRDEQYF TRBV6-2/TRBV6-3 12 TRBJ2-7 many
CASSRTGPNTEAFF TRBV19 14 TRBJ1-1 NA
CASSQFGTGELFF TRBV4-3 13 TRBJ2-2 many
CASSLGDGVDEQYF TRBV9 14 TRBJ2-7 many
CASSLGRVWDQPQHF TRBV7-8 15 TRBJ1-5 many
CASTGQGPYEQYF TRBV6-1 13 TRBJ2-7 many
CASRRTVLNTEAFF TRBV6-2/TRBV6-3 14 TRBJ1-1 many
CAISGTGVAKTEAFF TRBV10-3 15 TRBJ1-1 many
CASSQVLWTGELFF TRBV14 14 TRBJ2-2 NA
CASSEARTGDVYEQYF TRBV6-1 16 TRBJ2-7 NA
CASRRALQISSYEQYF TRBV6-1 16 TRBJ2-7 many
CASSQDLAPQPQHF TRBV4-1 14 TRBJ1-5 few
CASSATRARTF TRBV28 11 TRBJ2-7 NA
CASSESGTEAFF TRBV11-2 12 TRBJ1-1 many